The present entry profiles one TCR beta chain with its context. The data stem from a study of blood T cell repertoires in COVID-19. Turning to the study itself: Italy, Spain and the United States were the sources of the convalescent and acute COVID-19 samples.

Original methodology: Reference gene primer amplification gave estimated nucleated cell counts. Profiled with immunoSEQ multiplex PCR; TCRdb holds only in-frame clones, not every one. Clone size and V and J calls were adopted from that table, with D and trimming inferred from the DNA. The sample includes around 160,000 clones, around four fifths of them seen just once. This CDR3 spans 13 amino acids. The ends lost 0 bases at V and 4 bases at J; junction bases unmatched: 2. Germline values: CDR1 GTSNPN, CDR2 SVGIG (reference sequence). The source material was peripheral blood. The chain has TRBV30 and TRBJ1-2; 7 nucleotides align to TRBD1. The clonotype was recovered from a woman aged 40 to 55 with active or convalescent COVID-19. CDR3 sequence: CAWSVTGLYGYTF. In nucleotides, the CDR3 is TGTGCCTGGAGTGTGACAGGGCTCTATGGCTACACCTTC.